The 20 T cell receptor beta chains below were found in one sample sequenced in a study of cytomegalovirus exposure and HLA in healthy donors. Primers for the PCR totalled 60 Vbeta and 13 Jbeta. Sequencing used immunoSEQ multiplex PCR; TCRdb keeps in-frame clones, though not all of them. The sample yields 98,000 or so clones, roughly 79% seen once. The sample was PBMCs. The source is a man aged 35 to 55 in good health and CMV-seronegative.

This clone ranks as medium-sized. CDR3 amino acids: CASSQGTIAPGTDTQYF. In DNA, the CDR3 is TGCGCCAGCAGCCAAGGGACTATTGCCCCTGGCACAGATACGCAGTATTTT. The V gene is TRBV4-3, the J gene TRBJ2-3, with a weak D call TRBD2 (6 bases). The germline V gene encodes CDR1 LGHNA and CDR2 YSLEER. The V gene lost 1 base and the J gene lost 1 base, with 15 bases spanning the gap. This CDR3 contains 17 residues.

The CDR3 spells CASSQDRNYGYTF. CDR3 coding DNA: TGTGCCAGCTCACAGGACAGAAACTATGGCTACACCTTC. The rearrangement joins TRBV18 to TRBJ1-2, with D perhaps TRBD1 (6 bases). With 4 bases removed from V and 2 bases from J, the gap between germline ends came to 8 bases. The CDR3 totals 13 residues. Germline lookup yields CDR1 KGHSH and CDR2 LQKENI. Complete variable domain (other parts from reference TRBV18 and TRBJ1-2): NAGVMQNPRHLVRRRGQEARLRCSPMKGHSHVYWYRQLPEEGLKFMVYLQKENIIDESGMPKERFSAEFPKEGPSILRIQQVVRGDSAAYFCASSQDRNYGYTFGSGTRLTVV.

This rearrangement joins TRBV5-1 to TRBJ1-5; TRBD1 agrees at 9 bases. The CDR3 is made up of 13 amino acids. CDR1 is SGHRS and CDR2 is YFSETQ in the germline V gene. V shed 4 bases and J 7 bases; nucleotides not matched to a gene: 3. The CDR3 protein is CASSRQGEQPQHF. Here the CDR3 DNA reads TGCGCCAGCAGCAGACAGGGGGAACAGCCCCAGCATTTT.

The genes are TRBV5-1 and TRBJ1-1, with a weak D call TRBD1 (5 bases). V was shortened by 0 bases and J by 4 bases, with 22 bases between the two germline ends. CDR3 length: 18 amino acids. From germline, CDR1 is SGHRS and CDR2 YFSETQ. CDR3 DNA sequence: TGCGCCAGCAGCTTGGGATGGGGCTTGGAGGGAATGGGCACTGAAGCTTTCTTT. Protein product: CASSLGWGLEGMGTEAFF.

In this sample, this clone turned up a few times. This sequence joins TRBV29-1 and TRBJ1-1; D may be TRBD1 (6 bases). Trimming removed 3 bases at V and 4 bases at J, with 12 bases between. Germline values: CDR1 SQVTM, CDR2 ANQGSEA. The CDR3 sequence is 13 residues long. The DNA for the CDR3 is TGCAGCGTTGAGGGGGGGCTGGGCACTGAAGCTTTCTTT. Translated, it gives CSVEGGLGTEAFF.

The chain links TRBV7-2 to TRBJ2-5; perhaps TRBD1 as D (5 bases). The J call is in doubt because the DNA end fits TRBJ2-7 better. Germline lookup yields CDR1 SGHTA and CDR2 FQGNSA. The CDR3 covers 14 residues. CDR3 protein: CASSFLGVSYEQYF. As DNA, the CDR3 is TGTGCCAGCAGCTTCTTAGGGGTCTCCTACGAGCAGTACTTC.

The chain has TRBV5-6 and TRBJ1-2, with 11 bases that match TRBD1. The V gene end was trimmed by 4 bases and the J gene end by 0 bases; junction bases not matched to a gene: 11. Germline V gene lookup returns CDR1 SGHDT and CDR2 YYEEEE. The CDR3 extends over 18 amino acids. Here the CDR3 reads CASSPNGDRGRSNYGYTF. Here the CDR3 DNA reads TGTGCCAGCAGCCCAAACGGGGACAGGGGGAGATCTAACTATGGCTACACCTTC.

The CDR3 DNA reads as TGCAGCGTTGAAGAAAGCGGGAGTACCACGGTGGACTACGAGCAGTACTTC. Translated: CSVEESGSTTVDYEQYF. V usage is TRBV29-1 and J usage is TRBJ2-7, with 8 bases identical to TRBD2. Germline CDR1 SQVTM, CDR2 ANQGSEA. The CDR3 runs to 17 residues. V shed 0 bases, J shed 3 bases, and the junction held 13 bases outside the gene matches.

V and J are TRBV5-8 and TRBJ2-1; a weak D match, TRBD1 (6 bases). Germline V gene data show CDR1 as SGHTS and CDR2 as YDEGEE. The CDR3 covers 14 residues. Trimming shortened V by 5 bases and J by 4 bases, and 13 bases separated the two germline ends. The CDR3 spells CASSIKGVYNEQFF. CDR3 in DNA: TGTGCCAGCAGTATAAAGGGGGTATACAATGAGCAGTTCTTC.

This clone was observed a few times. The J gene is TRBJ2-1, the V gene TRBV7-2, with D possibly being TRBD2 (6 bases). The ends were cut back, 5 bases at V and 0 bases at J, with 11 bases in the middle. Germline CDR1 reads SGHTA; CDR2 reads FQGNSA. The CDR3 covers 15 residues. CDR3 nucleotides: TGTGCCAGCAGCCGGGACTCCAGCTCCTACAATGAGCAGTTCTTC. Protein sequence: CASSRDSSSYNEQFF.

This clone was detected many times. This sequence joins TRBV18 and TRBJ1-2; the D gene is possibly TRBD1 (6 bases). Trimming left V 5 bases short and J 2 bases short, with 27 bases between. The CDR3 spans 19 residues. Germline CDR1 and CDR2: KGHSH and LQKENI. The CDR3 DNA sequence: TGTGCCAGCTCAAAGCAGCGAACAGGGAAGAGAAGTGGAAACTATGGCTACACCTTC. It codes for CASSKQRTGKRSGNYGYTF.

The chain recombines TRBV2 with TRBJ1-1; D unresolved. There are 14 residues in the CDR3. Trimming took 7 bases from V and 3 from J, leaving 15 bases between them. CDR1 SNHLY and CDR2 FYNNEI come from the germline V gene. CDR3 residues: CASKGGGMDTEAFF. As DNA, the CDR3 is TGTGCCAGCAAGGGAGGCGGGATGGACACTGAAGCTTTCTTT.

The chain is built from TRBV28 and TRBJ2-7, with 7 bases that match TRBD2. Trimming took 6 bases from V and 6 from J; bases not matched to a gene: 8. The CDR3 has 13 amino acids. Germline CDR1 MDHEN, CDR2 SYDVKM. The CDR3 is CASSQGLTFEQYF. The CDR3 DNA reads TGTGCCAGCAGCCAGGGACTAACTTTCGAGCAGTACTTC.

The chain has TRBV6-5 and TRBJ2-7; TRBD1 agrees at 8 bases. J was trimmed by 1 base and V by 6 bases; bases with no gene match: 2. CDR3 length: 13 residues. CDR1 is MNHEY, CDR2 SVGAGI, per germline. The CDR3 DNA reads TGTGCCAGCAGCAGGACAGGGTCCTACGAGCAGTACTTC. Protein sequence: CASSRTGSYEQYF.

The chain links TRBV5-4 to TRBJ2-7; 7 bases line up with TRBD1. The V gene end was trimmed by 0 bases and the J gene end by 5 bases; junction bases not matched to a gene: 8. The CDR3 sequence is 15 residues long. Germline values: CDR1 SGHNT, CDR2 YYREEE (reference sequence). The CDR3 reads CASSLVTTGSHEQYF. The CDR3 nucleotides are TGTGCCAGCAGCTTGGTGACGACAGGGAGCCACGAGCAGTACTTC.

The V and J genes are TRBV9 and TRBJ1-4; no firm D call. Germline CDR1 SGDLS, CDR2 YYNGEE. The CDR3 runs 14 residues. With 7 bases removed from V and 3 bases from J, the gap between germline ends came to 13 bases. The CDR3 coding sequence is TGTGCCAGCTCCCGGTTGTCGGCTAATGAAAAACTGTTTTTT. This translates into CASSRLSANEKLFF.

The V gene is TRBV14, the J gene TRBJ2-7; a weak D match, TRBD1 (6 bases). This CDR3 spans 12 amino acids. V lost 5 bases to trimming and J lost 5 bases, with 10 bases between them. Looked up from germline, CDR1 is SGHDN and CDR2 is FVKESK. For the CDR3, the DNA is TGTGCCAGCAGCTTTTACAGGGACGAGCAGTACTTC. Its translation: CASSFYRDEQYF. Full variable domain (rest looked up from reference TRBV14 and TRBJ2-7): EAGVTQFPSHSVIEKGQTVTLRCDPISGHDNLYWYRRVMGKEIKFLLHFVKESKQDESGMPNNRFLAERTGGTYSTLKVQPAELEDSGVYFCASSFYRDEQYFGPGTRLTVT.

This clone has just a few counts. The chain combines TRBV7-9 with TRBJ2-7; tentatively, D is TRBD2 (6 bases). Germline V gene sequence: CDR1 SEHNR, CDR2 FQNEAQ (reference sequence). Deletions cut 1 base from V and 6 bases from J, with 10 bases between. The CDR3 is 13 residues long. CDR3 DNA: TGTGCCAGCAGCTTAGGAGCGGGTCTCGAGCAGTACTTC. This sequence encodes CASSLGAGLEQYF.

Points on this clone: At one boundary the junction diverges from the germline segment, which might be a read error. The rearrangement links TRBV7-9 to TRBJ2-1, with 7 bases matching TRBD2. CDR1 SEHNR and CDR2 FQNEAQ come from the germline V gene (reference sequence). The CDR3 is 16 residues long. The CDR3 loop reads CSSIISGEGAYNEQFF. The CDR3 bases are TGTTCCAGCATAATTTCGGGGGAGGGAGCCTACAATGAGCAGTTCTTC.

This clone was picked up one time. This chain uses TRBV19 with TRBJ2-3, with 8 positions matching TRBD2. This CDR3 region has 14 residues. Unmatched junction bases numbered 8, after V lost 11 bases and J lost 1 base. Germline V gene lookup returns CDR1 LNHDA and CDR2 SQIVND (reference sequence). The CDR3 bases are TGTGCCTCGAGACGGGGGGGCGGCACAGATACGCAGTATTTT. This gives the protein CASRRGGGTDTQYF.